The 26 T cell receptor beta chains below were found in one sample sequenced in a study of Tregs in tolerant kidney transplant recipients. Produced via immunoSEQ multiplex PCR; TCRdb's table is partial and in-frame only. The sample has fewer than 45,000 clones; roughly 96% are singletons. These receptors' antigens are unknown. Sequencing used Tregs from blood cultured with allogeneic cells. The receptor source for this set is a human donor in good health.

V gene TRBV1 combines with J gene TRBJ2-1; TRBD2 is the table's D call, not checked against the DNA. TRBV1 is labeled a pseudogene. The CDR3 contains 15 residues. The CDR3 nucleotides are TGCACCAGCAACCAATGGCTAGCGGATCACAATGAGCAGTTCTTC. Protein product: CTSNQWLADHNEQFF.

The rearrangement joins TRBV6-5 to TRBJ2-2; no firm D call. In germline, CDR1 is MNHEY, CDR2 SVGAGI. V shed 4 bases and J shed 4 bases, with 10 bases lying between them. CDR3 length equals 14 residues. The CDR3 nucleotides are TGTGCCAGCAGTTTCATTAGGGCCACCGGGGAGCTGTTTTTT. It specifies CASSFIRATGELFF.

V and J are TRBV2 and TRBJ2-4, with TRBD2 matching 7 bases. The V gene's germline CDR1 is SNHLY and CDR2 FYNNEI. The CDR3 contains 14 residues. Trimming took 3 bases from V and 8 from J; bases not matched to a gene: 7. The CDR3 reads CASSEGGTRDIQYF. In nucleotides, the CDR3 is TGTGCCAGCAGTGAGGGGGGGACGAGAGACATTCAGTACTTC.

The V gene is TRBV5-1, the J gene TRBJ2-2, with 7 positions matching TRBD1. The CDR3 spans 15 residues. Germline lookup yields CDR1 SGHRS and CDR2 YFSETQ. V lost 3 bases and J lost 7; bases outside the gene matches: 9. Here the CDR3 DNA reads TGCGCCAGCAGCTGGAACAGGGGAATGGGCGGGGAGCTGTTTTTT. Translated, it gives CASSWNRGMGGELFF.

The chain links TRBV15 to TRBJ1-4, with D perhaps matching TRBD1 (5 bases). V lost 3 bases and J 4 bases, leaving 12 bases between the germline ends. This CDR3 has 15 amino acids. The germline gives CDR1 LNHNV, CDR2 YYDKDF (reference sequence). For the CDR3, the DNA is TGTGCCACCAGCAGGGCCAGGGCCTATAATGAAAAACTGTTTTTT. Its translation is CATSRARAYNEKLFF. The complete variable domain, with remaining parts taken from reference TRBV15 and TRBJ1-4, reads DAMVIQNPRYQVTQFGKPVTLSCSQTLNHNVMYWYQQKSSQAPKLLFHYYDKDFNNEADTPDNFQSRRPNTSFCFLDIRSPGLGDTAMYLCATSRARAYNEKLFFGSGTQLSVL.

CDR3 DNA sequence: TGCGCCAGCAGCCAGGGACCGGTCGGGCAGCCCCAGCATTTT. Amino acids: CASSQGPVGQPQHF. The rearrangement joins TRBV4-1 to TRBJ1-5; a weak D match, TRBD1 (5 bases). Looked up from germline, CDR1 is MGHRA and CDR2 is YSYEKL. With 3 bases removed from V and 7 bases from J, the gap between germline ends came to 13 bases. The CDR3 has 14 residues.

This rearrangement joins TRBV7-8 to TRBJ2-7, with 8 bases aligning to TRBD1. The CDR3 has 15 amino acids. Germline CDR1 reads SGHVS; CDR2 reads FQNEAQ. The trim removed 0 bases at V and 7 bases at J, leaving 8 bases unmatched. CDR3 in DNA: TGTGCCAGCAGCTTAGCGACAGGGGCCCTCATAGAGCAGTACTTC. Encoded protein: CASSLATGALIEQYF.

This chain uses TRBV18 with TRBJ2-3; D not resolved. V lost 4 bases and J 2 bases, leaving 4 bases between the germline ends. This CDR3 is 12 amino acids long. Looked up from germline, CDR1 is KGHSH and CDR2 is LQKENI. The CDR3 DNA is TGTGCCAGCTCACTCCTCACAGATACGCAGTATTTT. Amino acid sequence: CASSLLTDTQYF.

The chain uses TRBV5-1 and TRBJ2-1, with 9 bases aligning to TRBD2. Trimming at V came to 1 base and at J to 4 bases, leaving 6 bases not matched to a gene. Per germline, CDR1 SGHRS and CDR2 YFSETQ. This CDR3 comprises 16 residues. CDR3: CASSLNGGRAYNEQFF. CDR3 in DNA: TGCGCCAGCAGCTTGAACGGCGGGAGGGCGTACAATGAGCAGTTCTTC.

The DNA of the CDR3 is TGCGCCAGCAAAATGGACAGGCAGTTAAATTCACCCCTCCACTTT. Encoded protein: CASKMDRQLNSPLHF. The chain carries TRBV5-1 and TRBJ1-6; TRBD1 aligns across 7 bases. Germline V gives CDR1 SGHRS, CDR2 YFSETQ. With V trimmed by 6 bases and J by 7 bases, 10 bases remained unmatched. This CDR3 has 15 residues.

This chain uses TRBV7-3 with TRBJ2-1; 13 nucleotides align to TRBD2. The CDR3 is made up of 17 amino acids. Germline CDR1 and CDR2: SGHTA and FQGTGA. V was clipped by 5 bases and J by 1 base; unmatched bases: 5. The CDR3, as DNA: TGTGCCAGCAGCCGGACTAGCGGGGGATATTCCTACAATGAGCAGTTCTTC. It yields the protein CASSRTSGGYSYNEQFF.

The V and J genes are TRBV18 and TRBJ2-2; maybe TRBD2 (5 bases). V was clipped by 3 bases and J by 4 bases, with 12 bases between them. Germline V gene data show CDR1 as KGHSH and CDR2 as LQKENI. CDR3 length equals 15 residues. The CDR3 here is CASSPVLRATGELFF. The CDR3 bases are TGTGCCAGCTCACCGGTTTTGCGGGCCACCGGGGAGCTGTTTTTT.

The J gene is TRBJ2-7, the V gene TRBV5-5, with 7 bases matching TRBD1. The CDR3 is made up of 14 amino acids. Looked up from germline, CDR1 is SGHKS and CDR2 is YYEKEE (reference sequence). V shed 4 bases and J 4 bases; nucleotides not matched to a gene: 8. The CDR3 DNA reads as TGTGCCAGCAGCCCGATCCGGGACAGATACGAGCAGTACTTC. It codes for CASSPIRDRYEQYF.

The genes are TRBV4-1 and TRBJ1-4; no clear D gene. The CDR3 totals 16 residues. The ends were cut back, 1 base at V and 2 bases at J, with 11 bases in the middle. Germline CDR1 reads MGHRA; CDR2 reads YSYEKL. The CDR3 coding sequence is TGCGCCAGCAGCCAAGCCACGACCCCGACTAATGAAAAACTGTTTTTT. It is translated as CASSQATTPTNEKLFF.

The chain joins TRBV5-6 to TRBJ1-1; D gene uncertain. This CDR3 region has 14 residues. V shed 4 bases and J shed 0 bases, with 10 bases lying between them. Germline CDR1 is SGHDT and CDR2 is YYEEEE. CDR3 sequence reads: CASSVRTMNTEAFF. The CDR3 bases are TGTGCCAGCAGCGTAAGAACCATGAACACTGAAGCTTTCTTT.

V gene TRBV20-1 combines with J gene TRBJ2-1; TRBD1 is a possible D gene (6 bases). Germline V gene lookup returns CDR1 DFQATT and CDR2 SNEGSKA (reference sequence). The CDR3 covers 11 residues. The CDR3 loop is CSSEKGQEQFF. The CDR3 DNA sequence: TGCAGCTCCGAAAAGGGACAAGAGCAGTTCTTC.

This CDR3 is CASSSGGGSYTF. The CDR3 nucleotides are TGTGCCAGCAGCAGCGGGGGCGGGAGCTACACCTTC. The chain uses TRBV5-6 and TRBJ1-2; possible D gene TRBD1, 6 bases. The CDR3 runs 12 residues. The V end was cut by 4 bases, the J end by 9 bases, with 13 bases between. CDR1 SGHDT and CDR2 YYEEEE come from the germline V gene. The full variable domain, in which reference TRBV5-6 and TRBJ1-2 provide the parts outside the CDR3, is DAGVTQSPTHLIKTRGQQVTLRCSPKSGHDTVSWYQQALGQGPQFIFQYYEEEERQRGNFPDRFSGHQFPNYSSELNVNALLLGDSALYLCASSSGGGSYTFGSGTRLTVV.

The chain combines TRBV9 with TRBJ2-5; D might be TRBD2 (6 bases). This CDR3 spans 14 amino acids. Germline V lookup: CDR1 SGDLS, CDR2 YYNGEE. Trimming pared 0 bases from V and 4 bases from J, leaving 10 bases between. The CDR3 is CASSVGGVGETQYF. In DNA form, the CDR3 reads TGTGCCAGCAGCGTAGGGGGGGTAGGAGAGACCCAGTACTTC.

The V gene is TRBV27, the J gene TRBJ1-5; a weak D match, TRBD1 (5 bases). The CDR3 is made up of 13 amino acids. The germline V and J ends were trimmed by 3 bases and 7 bases, with 10 bases remaining between them. Looked up from germline, CDR1 is MNHEY and CDR2 is SMNVEV (reference sequence). The CDR3 loop reads CASSLQGLQPQHF. The CDR3 nucleotides read TGTGCCAGCAGTTTGCAGGGCTTACAGCCCCAGCATTTT.

The chain uses TRBV14 and TRBJ2-3; 12 positions agree with TRBD2. The V and J ends lost 11 bases and 5 bases, in that order; junction bases with no gene match: 17. The CDR3 spans 17 residues. CDR1 and CDR2 (germline): SGHDN, FVKESK. CDR3 sequence: CASKPSGRAFPQDTQYF. Here the CDR3 DNA reads TGTGCCTCAAAACCTAGCGGGAGGGCTTTCCCACAAGATACGCAGTATTTT.

This rearrangement joins TRBV5-1 to TRBJ2-1; no definite D call. The CDR3 consists of 14 residues. V lost 0 bases to trimming and J lost 9 bases, with 13 bases between them. Germline CDR1 and CDR2: SGHRS and YFSETQ. The CDR3 coding sequence is TGCGCCAGCAGCTTGGCCAGTTATTCAGGTGAGCAGTTCTTC. It translates to CASSLASYSGEQFF.

The chain links TRBV7-9 to TRBJ2-7; TRBD1 is a possible D gene (6 bases). Germline assignment: CDR1 SEHNR and CDR2 FQNEAQ (reference sequence). V was clipped by 5 bases and J by 3 bases, with 8 bases between them. This CDR3 has 12 amino acids. The CDR3 reads CASSTTGYEQYF. The CDR3 DNA reads TGTGCCAGCAGCACGACAGGCTACGAGCAGTACTTC. Using reference TRBV7-9 and TRBJ2-7 for the parts outside the CDR3, the full variable domain is DTGVSQNPRHKITKRGQNVTFRCDPISEHNRLYWYRQTLGQGPEFLTYFQNEAQLEKSRLLSDRFSAERPKGSFSTLEIQRTEQGDSAMYLCASSTTGYEQYFGPGTRLTVT.

The gene calls are TRBV7-9 and TRBJ1-4; 8 nucleotides line up with TRBD1. Germline V gene sequence: CDR1 SEHNR, CDR2 FQNEAQ (reference sequence). The junction had 13 bases not matched to a gene; V was cut back by 5 bases and J by 8 bases. The CDR3 covers 16 residues. The CDR3 coding sequence is TGTGCCAGCAGCCCCTCCCCGGGGACAGGTGGGGAAAAACTGTTTTTT. Amino acid sequence: CASSPSPGTGGEKLFF.

This clone has only one observation. The chain employs TRBV30 and TRBJ2-3; D not resolved. Germline CDR1 and CDR2: GTSNPN and SVGIG (reference sequence). The CDR3 is 11 residues long. Trimming stripped 2 bases from V and 3 bases from J, with 3 bases between. For the CDR3, the DNA is TGTGCCTGGAGTTTTACAGATACGCAGTATTTT. Translation: CAWSFTDTQYF.

V gene TRBV5-1 combines with J gene TRBJ2-3; the D gene is possibly TRBD2 (6 bases). The CDR3 is 15 residues long. V lost 2 bases and J 4 bases, leaving 14 bases between the germline ends. Germline assignment: CDR1 SGHRS and CDR2 YFSETQ. The CDR3 sequence: CASSFWRGEADTQYF. CDR3 DNA: TGCGCCAGCAGCTTTTGGCGGGGTGAGGCAGATACGCAGTATTTT. Filled out from reference TRBV5-1 and TRBJ2-3, the complete variable domain reads KAGVTQTPRYLIKTRGQQVTLSCSPISGHRSVSWYQQTPGQGLQFLFEYFSETQRNKGNFPGRFSGRQFSNSRSEMNVSTLELGDSALYLCASSFWRGEADTQYFGPGTRLTVL.

V gene TRBV28 combines with J gene TRBJ2-5; 11 bases align to TRBD2. The CDR3 runs to 19 residues. Germline-derived CDR1 and CDR2 are MDHEN and SYDVKM. J was trimmed by 3 bases and V by 7 bases; bases with no gene match: 19. The CDR3 loop is CASTPSGLAGGPGKETQYF. CDR3 nucleotides: TGTGCCAGCACCCCCTCCGGGCTAGCGGGGGGCCCGGGGAAAGAGACCCAGTACTTC.